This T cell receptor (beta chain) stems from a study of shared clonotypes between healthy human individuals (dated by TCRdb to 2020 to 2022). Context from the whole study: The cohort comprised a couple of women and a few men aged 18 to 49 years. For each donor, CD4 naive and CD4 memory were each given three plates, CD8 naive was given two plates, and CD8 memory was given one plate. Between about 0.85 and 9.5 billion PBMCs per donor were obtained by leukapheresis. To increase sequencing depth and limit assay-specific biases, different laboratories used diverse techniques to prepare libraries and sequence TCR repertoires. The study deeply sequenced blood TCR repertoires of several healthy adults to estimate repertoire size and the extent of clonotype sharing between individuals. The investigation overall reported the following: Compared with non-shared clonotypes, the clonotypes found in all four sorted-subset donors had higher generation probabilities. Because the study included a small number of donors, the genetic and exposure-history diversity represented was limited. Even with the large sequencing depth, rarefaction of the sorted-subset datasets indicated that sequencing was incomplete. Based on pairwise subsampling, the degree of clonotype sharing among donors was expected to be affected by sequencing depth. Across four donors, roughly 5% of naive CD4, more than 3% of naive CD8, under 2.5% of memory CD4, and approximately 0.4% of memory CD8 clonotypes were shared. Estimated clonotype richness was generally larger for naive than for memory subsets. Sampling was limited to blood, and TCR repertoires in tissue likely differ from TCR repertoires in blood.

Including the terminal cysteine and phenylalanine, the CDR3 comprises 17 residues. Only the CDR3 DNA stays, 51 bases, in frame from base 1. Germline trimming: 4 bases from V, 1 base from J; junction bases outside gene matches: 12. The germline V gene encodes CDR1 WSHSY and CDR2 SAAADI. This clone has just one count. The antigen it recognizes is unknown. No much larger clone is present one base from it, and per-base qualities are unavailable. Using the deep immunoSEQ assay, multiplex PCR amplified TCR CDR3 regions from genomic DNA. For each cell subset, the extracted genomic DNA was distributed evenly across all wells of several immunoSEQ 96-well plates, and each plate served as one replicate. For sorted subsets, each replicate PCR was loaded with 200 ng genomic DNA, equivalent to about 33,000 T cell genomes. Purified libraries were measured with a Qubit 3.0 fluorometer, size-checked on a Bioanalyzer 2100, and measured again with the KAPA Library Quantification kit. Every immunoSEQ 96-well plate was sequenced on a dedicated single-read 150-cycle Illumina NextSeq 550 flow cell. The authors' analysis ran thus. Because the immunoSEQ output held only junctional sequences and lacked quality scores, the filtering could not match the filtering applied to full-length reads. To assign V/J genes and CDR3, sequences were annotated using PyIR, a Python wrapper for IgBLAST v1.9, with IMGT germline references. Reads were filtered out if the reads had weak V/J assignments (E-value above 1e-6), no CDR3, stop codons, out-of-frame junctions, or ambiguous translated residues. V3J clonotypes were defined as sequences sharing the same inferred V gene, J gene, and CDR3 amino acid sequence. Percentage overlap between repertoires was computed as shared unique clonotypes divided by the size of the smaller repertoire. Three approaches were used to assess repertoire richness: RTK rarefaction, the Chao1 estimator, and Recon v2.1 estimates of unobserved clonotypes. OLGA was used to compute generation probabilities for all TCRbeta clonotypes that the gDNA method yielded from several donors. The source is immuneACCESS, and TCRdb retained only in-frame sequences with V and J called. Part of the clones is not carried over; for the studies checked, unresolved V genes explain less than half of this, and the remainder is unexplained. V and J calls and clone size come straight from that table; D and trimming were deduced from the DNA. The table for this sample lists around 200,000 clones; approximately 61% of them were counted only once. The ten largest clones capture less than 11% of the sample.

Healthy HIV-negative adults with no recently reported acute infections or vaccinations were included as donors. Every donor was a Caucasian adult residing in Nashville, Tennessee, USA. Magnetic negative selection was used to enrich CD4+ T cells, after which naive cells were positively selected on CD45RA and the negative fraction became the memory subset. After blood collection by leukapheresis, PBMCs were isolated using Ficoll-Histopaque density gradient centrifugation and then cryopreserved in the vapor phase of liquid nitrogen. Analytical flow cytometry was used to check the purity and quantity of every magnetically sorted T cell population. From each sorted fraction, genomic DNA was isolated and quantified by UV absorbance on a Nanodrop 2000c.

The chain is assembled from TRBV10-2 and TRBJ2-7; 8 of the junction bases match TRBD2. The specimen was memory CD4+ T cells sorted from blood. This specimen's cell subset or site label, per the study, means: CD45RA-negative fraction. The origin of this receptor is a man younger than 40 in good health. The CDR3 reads CASSGRGGSGVSYEQYF. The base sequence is TGCGCCAGCAGTGGCCGCGGGGGTAGCGGGGTTTCCTACGAGCAGTACTTC.